One sample yielded the 5 T cell receptor beta chains listed below, sequenced in a study of beta chain features in type 1 diabetes. The entirety of the isolated RNA underwent reverse transcription, so expressed TCRB transcripts were sequenced. Assay: immunoSEQ multiplex PCR; the TCRdb copy retains only in-frame clones and omits some. This table has 500,000 to 650,000 clones, under 15% appearing once. Study-level points and caveats: Within each of all four CD4+ subsets, Type 1 diabetes patients had TCRB CDR3s that were moderately but significantly shorter.

Which antigens these TCRs recognize remains unknown. Sample: naive CD4+ T cells from blood. The receptor source for this set is a man aged 30-40 years with type 1 diabetes.

This clone was seen a few times. The rearrangement uses TRBV7-2 and TRBJ2-1; TRBD2 is a possible D gene (6 bases). Trimming took off 3 bases at V and 9 bases at J, with 18 bases between the two ends. The CDR3 contains 15 residues. Germline V gene data show CDR1 as SGHTA and CDR2 as FQGNSA. The CDR3 DNA follows: TGTGCCAGCAGCTTCGTTTCCGGGGGTGGTAGTGAGCAGTTCTTC. It yields the protein CASSFVSGGGSEQFF.

As for this clone: Other nucleotide sequences in the sample specify the same CDR3. The chain recombines TRBV9 with TRBJ2-1, with D uncertain. The CDR3 loop spans 15 amino acids. Germline CDR1 reads SGDLS; CDR2 reads YYNGEE. Between the trimmed V and J ends, which lost 2 bases and 0 bases, there was a span of 9 bases. The CDR3 sequence: CASSVAGDSYNEQFF. CDR3 nucleotides: TGTGCCAGCAGCGTCGCTGGGGACTCCTACAATGAGCAGTTCTTC.

This clone was counted between two and nine times. The chain links TRBV7-9 to TRBJ2-4, with 10 bases lining up with TRBD2. Trimming removed 5 bases from V and 8 bases from J; junction bases left unmatched: 3. The CDR3 spans 13 residues. Per germline, CDR1 SEHNR and CDR2 FQNEAQ (reference sequence). The CDR3 is CASSASGGDIQYF. The CDR3 DNA reads TGTGCCAGCAGCGCTAGCGGGGGTGACATTCAGTACTTC.

This clone was observed a few times. The chain recombines TRBV7-9 with TRBJ1-5; 7 bases agree with TRBD1. The V segment lost 2 bases and the J segment 2 bases; nucleotides outside the gene matches: 3. The CDR3 contains 15 residues. CDR1 and CDR2 (germline): SEHNR, FQNEAQ (reference sequence). CDR3 coding DNA: TGTGCCAGCAGCTTACCCGGGACAGGCAATCAGCCCCAGCATTTT. Translated: CASSLPGTGNQPQHF.

The chain couples TRBV18 to TRBJ2-3; D gene ambiguous. The CDR3 is made up of 16 amino acids. The germline V gene has CDR1 KGHSH and CDR2 LQKENI. Deletions cut 2 bases from V and 1 base from J, with 13 bases between. CDR3 residues: CASSPTEVQGTDTQYF. The CDR3 bases are TGTGCCAGCTCACCAACTGAGGTCCAGGGCACAGATACGCAGTATTTT.